These 6 T cell receptor beta chains originate from one sample sequenced in a study of Graves' ophthalmopathy and Graves' hyperthyroidism. Amplified TCR beta CDR3 regions were obtained using RNA transcripts as template. Following a first-round RT-PCR that used HTBI primers, a second-round multiplex PCR was carried out. One entry per CDR3 protein, called by TCRdb with MiXCR from the multiplex PCR reads. The table includes some 1.1 million distinct CDR3 sequences, about 36% detected once. Sequencing input: peripheral blood or thyroid tissue (not recorded which). The receptors originated from an adult man with Graves' hyperthyroidism.

This chain joins TRBV2 and TRBJ1-1; tentative D call: TRBD1 (5 bases). Trimming took off 8 bases at V and 4 bases at J, with 17 bases between the two ends. The germline gives CDR1 SNHLY, CDR2 FYNNEI. The CDR3 length is 14 residues. The CDR3 DNA is TGTGCCAGCCGGGGCTATGCGGGAAGCACTGAAGCTTTCTTT. This codes for CASRGYAGSTEAFF. The full variable domain, in which reference TRBV2 and TRBJ1-1 provide the parts outside the CDR3, is EPEVTQTPSHQVTQMGQEVILRCVPISNHLYFYWYRQILGQKVEFLVSFYNNEISEKSEIFDDQFSVERPDGSNFTLKIRSTKLEDSAMYFCASRGYAGSTEAFFGQGTRLTVV.

The chain has TRBV20-1 and TRBJ2-7; TRBD1 agrees at 8 bases. V was clipped by 6 bases and J by 6 bases; unmatched bases: 13. Germline lookup yields CDR1 DFQATT and CDR2 SNEGSKA (reference sequence). This CDR3 has 14 amino acids. The CDR3 sequence is CSAVKGTGLGEQYF. DNA for the CDR3: TGCAGTGCCGTCAAGGGGACAGGCCTCGGCGAGCAGTACTTC.

The CDR3 region is CASRTGTGDSYEQYF. The DNA for the CDR3 is TGTGCCAGCAGAACCGGGACAGGGGATTCCTACGAGCAGTACTTC. The V call is TRBV6-5, the J call TRBJ2-7; 10 bases are a match to TRBD1. Losses at the gene ends were 6 bases for V and 1 base for J; bases not matched to a gene: 6. This CDR3 has 15 residues. Germline V lookup: CDR1 MNHEY, CDR2 SVGAGI.

This clonotype was seen ten or more times. CDR3 coding DNA: TGTGCCAGCAGCCAAGAGACGCGCGACTCCTACGAGCAGTACTTC. As protein: CASSQETRDSYEQYF. The J gene is TRBJ2-7, the V gene TRBV4-2, with D hard to call. CDR3 length equals 15 residues. CDR1 is LGHNA and CDR2 is YNFKEQ in the germline V gene. Trimming removed 0 bases from V and 0 bases from J, with 9 bases in between.

The sample holds many counts of this clonotype. An end of the junction does not agree with germline; a read error may underlie this. The chain has TRBV18 and TRBJ2-5, with D maybe TRBD2 (6 bases). CDR1 is KGHSH and CDR2 is LQKENI in the germline V gene. This CDR3 region has 14 residues. Written as DNA, the CDR3 is TGCGCCAGCAGCCCCCCGGGACTTCAAGAGACCCAGTACTTC. Encoded protein: CASSPPGLQETQYF.

The table lists this clonotype with a few counts. One end of the junction does not line up with germline, which may come from a read error. The chain recombines TRBV7-7 with TRBJ2-7; D perhaps matches TRBD2 (5 bases). The CDR3 consists of 13 residues. Germline lookup yields CDR1 SSHAT and CDR2 FNYEAQ (reference sequence). The CDR3 coding sequence is TGTGCTAGCAGCCGCGGGCTAATCTACGAGCAGTACTTC. Encoded protein: CASSRGLIYEQYF.